Each of the 15 T cell receptor beta chains below was sequenced from the same sample in a study of T cell responses to AZD1222 COVID-19 vaccine. TCRdb's copy holds only in-frame clones and misses some; the assay was immunoSEQ multiplex PCR. The sample carries roughly 120,000 clones, 90% recorded once. The starting material was peripheral blood, obtained 28 days after the second dose of the MenACWY control vaccine. The receptors were gathered from an adult who received the MenACWY meningococcal vaccine as a control.

The rearrangement joins TRBV7-9 to TRBJ2-3, with D perhaps TRBD2 (7 bases). Trimming left V 3 bases short and J 3 bases short, with 22 bases between. The CDR3 covers 18 residues. Germline values: CDR1 SEHNR, CDR2 FQNEAQ (reference sequence). CDR3 amino acids: CASSFRLVGGGATDTQYF. The CDR3 nucleotides read TGTGCCAGCAGCTTTCGGCTCGTAGGGGGGGGCGCGACAGATACGCAGTATTTT.

The chain carries TRBV5-1 and TRBJ1-1; unclear D gene. CDR1 is SGHRS, CDR2 YFSETQ, per germline. This CDR3 spans 11 amino acids. V was clipped by 4 bases and J by 5 bases, with 6 bases between them. This CDR3 reads CASSDDTEAFF. The CDR3 bases are TGCGCCAGCAGCGACGATACTGAAGCTTTCTTT.

The chain carries TRBV3-1 (or the pseudogene TRBV3-2) and TRBJ2-7, with D unclear. The germline V gene encodes CDR1 LGHDT and CDR2 YNNKEL (reference sequence). V was trimmed by 6 bases and J by 5 bases, leaving 8 bases between them. This CDR3 contains 11 residues. The CDR3 loop is CASSHRDEQYF. The CDR3, as DNA: TGTGCCAGCAGTCATAGGGACGAGCAGTACTTC.

The genes are TRBV5-1 and TRBJ2-7; 15 bases align to TRBD2. This CDR3 has 17 amino acids. Germline CDR1 and CDR2: SGHRS and YFSETQ. V was clipped by 2 bases and J by 2 bases; unmatched bases: 5. CDR3 sequence reads: CASSFGLAGGPAYEQYF. CDR3 DNA: TGCGCCAGCAGCTTCGGACTAGCGGGAGGGCCGGCCTACGAGCAGTACTTC.

The chain joins TRBV5-6 to TRBJ1-5; D is possibly TRBD1 (6 bases). In germline, CDR1 is SGHDT, CDR2 YYEEEE. This CDR3 spans 16 amino acids. Trimming cost V 3 bases and J 0 bases, with 13 bases left between them. The CDR3 reads CASSSRQVISNQPQHF. The CDR3 DNA reads as TGTGCCAGCAGCTCCAGACAGGTCATTAGCAATCAGCCCCAGCATTTT.

This chain links TRBV25-1 with TRBJ2-2, with D perhaps matching TRBD2 (6 bases). The CDR3 extends over 13 amino acids. Trimming took 7 bases from V and 4 from J, leaving 10 bases between them. Per germline, CDR1 MGHDK and CDR2 SYGVNS. CDR3 sequence (DNA): TGTGCCAGCACCCGGGGGACCACCGGGGAGCTGTTTTTT. As protein: CASTRGTTGELFF.

The chain links TRBV7-2 to TRBJ2-1; 10 bases map to TRBD2. The V gene end was trimmed by 2 bases and the J gene end by 9 bases; junction bases not matched to a gene: 4. CDR3 length equals 14 residues. Per the germline V gene, CDR1 is SGHTA and CDR2 is FQGNSA. Written as DNA, the CDR3 is TGTGCCAGCAGCTTAATAGCGGGAGGCGGTGAGCAGTTCTTC. This sequence encodes CASSLIAGGGEQFF.

This chain uses TRBV9 with TRBJ1-1; no clear D. Germline loops: CDR1 SGDLS, CDR2 YYNGEE. The CDR3 runs 14 residues. V was shortened by 6 bases and J by 0 bases, with 12 bases between the two germline ends. The CDR3 protein is CASNLEGLNTEAFF. The CDR3 region has the DNA TGTGCCAGCAACCTAGAGGGCCTGAACACTGAAGCTTTCTTT.

This chain joins TRBV11-2 and TRBJ1-1, with no clear D. From germline, CDR1 is SGHAT and CDR2 FQNNGV. This CDR3 is built from 11 residues. V dropped 5 bases and J dropped 8 bases, with 9 bases sitting between them. The CDR3 is CASSRTLEAFF. The CDR3 DNA follows: TGTGCCAGCAGCAGAACACTCGAAGCTTTCTTT.

The chain combines TRBV21-1 with TRBJ2-3; TRBD2 is the table's D call, not checked against the DNA. TRBV21-1 is described as a pseudogene. The CDR3 runs to 19 residues. The CDR3 sequence: CASSKTPLRKRGGGDTQYF. CDR3 sequence (DNA): TGTGCCAGCAGCAAAACCCCCCTTAGGAAGCGGGGGGGCGGAGATACGCAGTATTTT.

The chain carries TRBV27 and TRBJ1-1; weak D call: TRBD1 (5 bases). Looked up from germline, CDR1 is MNHEY and CDR2 is SMNVEV (reference sequence). The length of the CDR3 is 11 residues. The germline V and J ends were trimmed by 5 bases and 8 bases, with 9 bases remaining between them. The CDR3 region is CASSRGPEAFF. CDR3 nucleotides: TGTGCCAGCAGTAGGGGCCCCGAAGCTTTCTTT.

Written as DNA, the CDR3 is TGTGCCAGCAGTCCGGGACAGGGGGCGCGGACCGGGGAGCTGTTTTTT. Translation: CASSPGQGARTGELFF. J is TRBJ2-2 and V is TRBV7-9; 12 nucleotides agree with TRBD1. V shed 6 bases, J shed 5 bases, and the junction held 7 bases outside the gene matches. CDR1 and CDR2 (germline): SEHNR, FQNEAQ (reference sequence). The CDR3 consists of 16 residues.

This clone has only a few counts. For the CDR3, the DNA is TGTGCCAGCCTACCCCGGGACAGCCGCCTGGGTCCTTCAGATACGCAGTATTTT. Its translation: CASLPRDSRLGPSDTQYF. V usage is TRBV25-1 and J usage is TRBJ2-3, with 7 bases fitting TRBD1. The V and J ends lost 8 bases and 4 bases, in that order; junction bases with no gene match: 21. The germline gives CDR1 MGHDK, CDR2 SYGVNS. This CDR3 is built from 18 residues.

The chain links TRBV28 to TRBJ2-1; D is ambiguous. Trimming cost V 2 bases and J 3 bases, with 2 bases left between them. The CDR3 length is 12 residues. The germline gives CDR1 MDHEN, CDR2 SYDVKM. In DNA, the CDR3 is TGTGCCAGCAGTTTAAACTACAATGAGCAGTTCTTC. This encodes CASSLNYNEQFF. The variable domain in full, completed from reference TRBV28 and TRBJ2-1, reads DVKVTQSSRYLVKRTGEKVFLECVQDMDHENMFWYRQDPGLGLRLIYFSYDVKMKEKGDIPEGYSVSREKKERFSLILESASTNQTSMYLCASSLNYNEQFFGPGTRLTVL.

The genes are TRBV29-1 and TRBJ2-3; 10 positions match TRBD1. The V gene's germline CDR1 is SQVTM and CDR2 ANQGSEA. The junction had 11 bases not matched to a gene; V was cut back by 4 bases and J by 4 bases. The CDR3 consists of 16 residues. The CDR3 region has the DNA TGCAGCGTTGGGACAGGGGGACGGTCGAGCGCAGATACGCAGTATTTT. As protein: CSVGTGGRSSADTQYF.